This T cell receptor beta chain was captured in a study of cytomegalovirus exposure and HLA in healthy donors. The CDR3 contains 14 residues. Trimming took 5 bases from V and 4 from J, leaving 12 bases between them. The germline V gene encodes CDR1 MGHRA and CDR2 YSYEKL. The PCR contained 60 Vbeta and 13 Jbeta primers. Libraries were prepared by immunoSEQ multiplex PCR; TCRdb keeps only in-frame clonotypes and omits some of them. The table has about 200,000 clones, around 86% seen once. The origin of this receptor is a woman aged 35 to 49 in good health and CMV-seronegative. The sample was PBMCs. This chain uses TRBV4-1 with TRBJ2-1, with TRBD2 as a possible D gene (5 bases). CDR3 coding DNA: TGCGCCAGCAGCACCGGGATGGGTTACAATGAGCAGTTCTTC. Amino acids: CASSTGMGYNEQFF.